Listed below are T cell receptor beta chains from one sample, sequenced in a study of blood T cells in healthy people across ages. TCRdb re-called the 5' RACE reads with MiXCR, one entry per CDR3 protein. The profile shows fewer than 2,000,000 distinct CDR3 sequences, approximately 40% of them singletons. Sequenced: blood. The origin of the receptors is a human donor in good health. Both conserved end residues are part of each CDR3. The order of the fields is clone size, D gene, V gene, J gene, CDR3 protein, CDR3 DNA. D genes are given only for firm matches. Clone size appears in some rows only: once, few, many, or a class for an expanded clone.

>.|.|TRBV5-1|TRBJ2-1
CASSHASWSSYNEQFF
TGCGCCAGCAGCCATGCTTCCTGGAGCTCCTACAATGAGCAGTTCTTC
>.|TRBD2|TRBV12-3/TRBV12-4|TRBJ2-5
CASSSGTSPPKQETQYF
TGTGCCAGCAGTTCCGGGACTAGCCCCCCCAAACAAGAGACCCAGTACTTC
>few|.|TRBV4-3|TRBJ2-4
CASSQDRGETNIQYF
TGCGCCAGCAGCCAAGATAGGGGGGAGACGAACATTCAGTACTTC
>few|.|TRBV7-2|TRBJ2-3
CASSLERSGPQYF
TGTGCCAGCAGCTTAGAACGTTCCGGACCGCAGTATTTT
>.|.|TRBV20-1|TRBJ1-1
CSATLFDSTEAFF
TGCAGTGCTACCCTCTTTGACAGCACTGAAGCTTTCTTT
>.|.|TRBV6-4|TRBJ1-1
CASRPPGTEAFF
TGTGCCAGCAGGCCCCCGGGCACTGAAGCTTTCTTT
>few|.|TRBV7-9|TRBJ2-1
CASSLDRPNGEQFF
TGTGCCAGCAGCTTAGACAGGCCAAATGGGGAGCAGTTCTTC
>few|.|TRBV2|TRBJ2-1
CASRERTSHNEQFF
TGTGCCAGCAGGGAACGGACGAGTCACAATGAGCAGTTCTTC
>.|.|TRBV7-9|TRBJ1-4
CASSPPGVTNEKLFF
TGTGCCAGCAGCCCGCCAGGGGTAACTAATGAAAAACTGTTTTTT
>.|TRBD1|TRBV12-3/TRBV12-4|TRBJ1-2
CASSRDRGHYGYTF
TGTGCCAGCAGCCGGGACAGGGGCCACTATGGCTACACCTTC
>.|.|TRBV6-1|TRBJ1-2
CASSERVGGDYGYTF
TGTGCCAGCAGTGAACGAGTAGGGGGGGACTATGGCTACACCTTC
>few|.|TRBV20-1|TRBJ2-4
CSARQGGSIQYF
TGCAGTGCTAGACAGGGGGGTAGTATTCAGTACTTC
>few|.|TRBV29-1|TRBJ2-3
CSVEGENTDTQYF
TGCAGCGTTGAAGGGGAGAACACAGATACGCAGTATTTT
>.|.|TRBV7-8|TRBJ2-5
CASSLFHQGGPGETQYF
TGTGCCAGCAGCTTATTTCATCAGGGGGGGCCTGGGGAGACCCAGTACTTC
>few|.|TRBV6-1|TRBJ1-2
CASSEGRGWYGYTF
TGTGCCAGCAGTGAAGGGAGAGGGTGGTATGGCTACACCTTC
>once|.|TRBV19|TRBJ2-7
CASSIEGLQYF
TGTGCCAGTAGCATAGAGGGTTTGCAGTACTTC
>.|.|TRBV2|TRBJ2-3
CASMGVYADTQYF
TGTGCCAGCATGGGGGTTTACGCGGATACGCAGTATTTT
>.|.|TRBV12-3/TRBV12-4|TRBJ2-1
CASSPNGDEQFF
TGTGCCAGCAGCCCGAACGGGGATGAGCAGTTCTTC
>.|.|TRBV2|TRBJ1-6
CASSENRNSPLHF
TGTGCCAGCAGTGAAAACAGGAATTCACCCCTCCACTTT
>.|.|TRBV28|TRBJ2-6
CASRYPSGANVLTF
TGTGCCAGCAGGTATCCCTCTGGGGCCAACGTCCTGACTTTC
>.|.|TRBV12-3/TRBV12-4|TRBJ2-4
CASSSMNRVEDIQYF
TGTGCCAGCAGTTCTATGAATCGAGTGGAAGACATTCAGTACTTC
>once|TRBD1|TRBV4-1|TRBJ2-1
CASSPPPWGQGNNEQFF
TGCGCCAGCAGCCCGCCTCCGTGGGGACAGGGGAACAATGAGCAGTTCTTC
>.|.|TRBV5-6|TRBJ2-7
CASSFISWPGNEQYF
TGTGCCAGCAGCTTTATAAGCTGGCCGGGGAACGAGCAGTACTTC
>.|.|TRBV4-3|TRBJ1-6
CASSQDRTENNSPLHF
TGCGCCAGCAGCCAAGATAGAACAGAGAATAATTCACCCCTCCACTTT
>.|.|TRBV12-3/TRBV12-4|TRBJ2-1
CASSLVLLPYNEQFF
TGTGCCAGCAGTTTGGTACTACTCCCCTACAATGAGCAGTTCTTC
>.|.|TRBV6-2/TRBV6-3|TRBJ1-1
CASKRDTENTEAFF
TGTGCCAGCAAAAGGGACACCGAGAACACTGAAGCTTTCTTT